These 24 T cell receptor beta chains came from one sample sequenced in a study of Ad26.COV2.S vaccination and SARS-CoV-2 variants. Clones were read by immunoSEQ multiplex PCR, and TCRdb kept only the in-frame ones, dropping some. Among about 350,000 clones, over 75% were seen once, and the ten largest hold roughly 3.1%. As to treatment: some 19 received Ad26.COV2.S at low or high dose, single or two shots; about 5 received placebo; per-sample allocation not given. Following the first vaccine or placebo injection, samples were taken on day 63. Source: peripheral blood, taken in a trial of Ad26.COV2.S vaccine versus placebo. These receptor sequences come from a person aged 18-65 years who received the Ad26.COV2.S COVID-19 vaccine or a placebo.

The V gene is TRBV25-1, the J gene TRBJ2-7; D possibly matches TRBD1 or TRBD2 (5 bases each). Germline V gene sequence: CDR1 MGHDK, CDR2 SYGVNS. Trimming took off 1 base at V and 9 bases at J, with 22 bases between the two ends. The CDR3 length is 16 residues. CDR3 sequence (DNA): TGTGCCAGCAGTGAATTGGGCGCTTTGGGGGTATTTGGGCAGTACTTC. Its translation: CASSELGALGVFGQYF.

In this sample, this clone turned up once. This sample includes further DNA sequences coding for the same CDR3. The chain has TRBV6-5 and TRBJ2-7; 9 positions agree with TRBD1. The CDR3 spans 15 residues. J gave up 0 bases and V 0 bases, and 0 bases lay outside the gene matches. Germline lookup yields CDR1 MNHEY and CDR2 SVGAGI. The CDR3 coding sequence is TGTGCCAGCAGTTACTCGACAGGGGGCTCCTACGAGCAGTACTTC. Amino acid sequence: CASSYSTGGSYEQYF.

This clone was picked up a small number of times. The chain uses TRBV5-4 and TRBJ1-5; 7 positions agree with TRBD1. The CDR3 sequence is 14 residues long. The trim removed 4 bases at V and 2 bases at J, leaving 3 bases unmatched. Germline lookup yields CDR1 SGHNT and CDR2 YYREEE (reference sequence). CDR3 bases: TGTGCCAGCAGCCCCGACAGGGGCAATCAGCCCCAGCATTTT. It specifies CASSPDRGNQPQHF. Drawing the rest from reference TRBV5-4 and TRBJ1-5, the complete variable domain is ETGVTQSPTHLIKTRGQQVTLRCSSQSGHNTVSWYQQALGQGPQFIFQYYREEENGRGNFPPRFSGLQFPNYSSELNVNALELDDSALYLCASSPDRGNQPQHFGDGTRLSIL.

The rearrangement links TRBV5-1 to TRBJ1-6, with D uncertain. The length of the CDR3 is 13 residues. V was trimmed by 0 bases and J by 7 bases, leaving 5 bases between them. Germline-derived CDR1 and CDR2 are SGHRS and YFSETQ. The CDR3: CASSLDVNSPLHF. The DNA for the CDR3 is TGCGCCAGCAGCTTGGATGTAAATTCACCCCTCCACTTT.

The CDR3, as DNA: TGCAGCACCTGGGACATGGTGAGGAATGAGCAGTTCTTC. Its translation is CSTWDMVRNEQFF. The rearrangement joins TRBV29-1 to TRBJ2-1; perhaps TRBD1 as D (6 bases). The CDR3 runs 13 residues. Trimming removed 8 bases at V and 7 bases at J, with 18 bases between. Per germline, CDR1 SQVTM and CDR2 ANQGSEA.

The V call is TRBV30, the J call TRBJ1-3, with D possibly matching TRBD1 (5 bases). This CDR3 has 14 amino acids. The V end lost 4 bases, the J end lost 3 bases, and 13 bases lay between the germline ends. Germline-derived CDR1 and CDR2 are GTSNPN and SVGIG (reference sequence). The CDR3 here is CAWTVGRGGNTIYF. In DNA, the CDR3 is TGTGCCTGGACCGTGGGGAGGGGTGGAAACACCATATATTTT.

The chain carries TRBV9 and TRBJ1-2; 11 bases are shared with TRBD1. V was pared by 4 bases and J by 6 bases, with 11 bases of the junction left unmatched. This CDR3 spans 16 amino acids. Germline CDR1 and CDR2: SGDLS and YYNGEE. Written as DNA, the CDR3 is TGTGCCAGCAGCTCCCTCGTCGGGACAGGGGGTGATGGCTACACCTTC. It codes for CASSSLVGTGGDGYTF.

With respect to this clone: Additional DNA sequences in this sample encode the identical CDR3. The chain combines TRBV7-3 with TRBJ1-1; D may be TRBD1 (5 bases). The V gene lost 1 base and the J gene lost 2 bases, with 8 bases spanning the gap. The CDR3 extends over 14 amino acids. The germline CDR1 and CDR2 sequences are SGHTA and FQGTGA. The DNA of the CDR3 is TGTGCCAGCAGCTTAAGGGGCCCCAACACTGAAGCTTTCTTT. It encodes CASSLRGPNTEAFF.

The count of this clone is one. The chain joins TRBV7-3 to TRBJ1-1; TRBD1 is a possible D gene (6 bases). Per germline, CDR1 SGHTA and CDR2 FQGTGA. This CDR3 has 14 residues. V lost 5 bases, J lost 1 base, and 11 bases lay in between. The CDR3 DNA sequence: TGTGCCAGCAGCCTAGGGGGACAGAACACTGAAGCTTTCTTT. The encoded protein is CASSLGGQNTEAFF. The variable domain in full, completed from reference TRBV7-3 and TRBJ1-1, reads GAGVSQTPSNKVTEKGKYVELRCDPISGHTALYWYRQSLGQGPEFLIYFQGTGAADDSGLPNDRFFAVRPEGSVSTLKIQRTERGDSAVYLCASSLGGQNTEAFFGQGTRLTVV.

This rearrangement joins TRBV6-5 to TRBJ2-4; D possibly corresponds to TRBD1 (6 bases). Germline V gives CDR1 MNHEY, CDR2 SVGAGI. The CDR3 covers 16 residues. Trimming shortened V by 0 bases and J by 2 bases, and 11 bases separated the two germline ends. CDR3 sequence: CASSYSSQGSKNIQYF. The CDR3 DNA reads as TGTGCCAGCAGTTACTCCTCGCAGGGGTCCAAAAACATTCAGTACTTC.

The chain links TRBV27 to TRBJ2-7; D is unresolved. Trimming removed 2 bases from V and 2 bases from J, with 13 bases in between. Germline V gene sequence: CDR1 MNHEY, CDR2 SMNVEV (reference sequence). This CDR3 is 15 amino acids long. CDR3 protein: CASSLRQAATYEQYF. DNA for the CDR3: TGTGCCAGCAGTTTAAGGCAGGCCGCTACCTACGAGCAGTACTTC.

On this clone itself: One junction end does not reproduce the germline sequence, and a read error may be involved. The chain recombines TRBV3-1 (or the pseudogene TRBV3-2) with TRBJ2-7; tentatively, D is TRBD1 or TRBD2 (5 bases each). The CDR3 contains 11 residues. The germline V gene encodes CDR1 LGHDT and CDR2 YNNKEL (reference sequence). The CDR3 nucleotides read TGTGCCAGCAGCTCCGGAGGACATTGGGACTTC. Encoded protein: CASSSGGHWDF.

This rearrangement joins TRBV3-1 (or the pseudogene TRBV3-2) to TRBJ1-2; 7 bases are shared with TRBD1. The CDR3 loop spans 15 amino acids. Looked up from germline, CDR1 is LGHDT and CDR2 is YNNKEL (reference sequence). Trimming removed 4 bases from V and 0 bases from J; junction bases left unmatched: 5. CDR3 sequence: CASSLTGQANYGYTF. CDR3 DNA sequence: TGTGCCAGCAGCCTGACAGGGCAAGCTAACTATGGCTACACCTTC.

CDR3 coding DNA: TGTGCCAGCGGGGGACGGGATAATAACTATGGCTACACCTTC. It translates to CASGGRDNNYGYTF. The chain combines TRBV3-1 (or the pseudogene TRBV3-2) with TRBJ1-2, with D possibly TRBD1 on 5 matching bases. The V and J ends lost 8 bases and 1 base respectively, with 14 bases between them. The CDR3 sequence is 14 residues long. Looked up from germline, CDR1 is LGHDT and CDR2 is YNNKEL (reference sequence).

The chain employs TRBV5-4 and TRBJ1-1; 8 nucleotides align to TRBD1. CDR3 length: 17 amino acids. Looked up from germline, CDR1 is SGHNT and CDR2 is YYREEE (reference sequence). V shed 6 bases and J 0 bases; nucleotides not matched to a gene: 13. This CDR3 is CASTSSAGGRLNTEAFF. The CDR3 bases are TGTGCCAGCACCTCCAGTGCAGGGGGCCGTCTGAACACTGAAGCTTTCTTT.

The chain links TRBV19 to TRBJ2-7; 9 bases map to TRBD1. Germline CDR1 LNHDA, CDR2 SQIVND (reference sequence). V trimming: 5 bases; J trimming: 4 bases; junction bases outside the gene matches: 6. This CDR3 is 14 amino acids long. The CDR3 nucleotides are TGTGCCAGTAGTTCAAGGACAGGGGAATACGAGCAGTACTTC. Protein: CASSSRTGEYEQYF.

The chain joins TRBV2 to TRBJ1-5, with D uncertain. This CDR3 comprises 15 residues. V gave up 5 bases and J gave up 5 bases, with 16 bases separating them. Germline CDR1 and CDR2: SNHLY and FYNNEI. The CDR3 spells CASSNRPVEHQPQHF. Written as DNA, the CDR3 is TGTGCCAGCAGTAATCGACCCGTGGAGCATCAGCCCCAGCATTTT. Complete variable domain (other parts from reference TRBV2 and TRBJ1-5): EPEVTQTPSHQVTQMGQEVILRCVPISNHLYFYWYRQILGQKVEFLVSFYNNEISEKSEIFDDQFSVERPDGSNFTLKIRSTKLEDSAMYFCASSNRPVEHQPQHFGDGTRLSIL.

The gene calls are TRBV27 and TRBJ2-2; D remains unclear. V was trimmed by 5 bases and J by 5 bases, leaving 9 bases between them. CDR3 length: 13 residues. Germline V CDR1 and CDR2: MNHEY, SMNVEV (reference sequence). The chain's CDR3 is CASSAARTGELFF. CDR3 DNA sequence: TGTGCCAGCAGTGCCGCTAGGACCGGGGAGCTGTTTTTT.

The chain couples TRBV19 to TRBJ2-2; TRBD2 matches at 7 bases. The germline V gene encodes CDR1 LNHDA and CDR2 SQIVND (reference sequence). This CDR3 contains 13 residues. Trimming took 5 bases from V and 5 from J; bases not matched to a gene: 2. The DNA for the CDR3 is TGTGCCAGTAGTTGGGGGGGGACCGGGGAGCTGTTTTTT. Protein product: CASSWGGTGELFF.

The chain is built from TRBV5-1 and TRBJ2-7, with 7 nucleotides matching TRBD1. Per germline, CDR1 SGHRS and CDR2 YFSETQ. The CDR3 sequence is 15 residues long. V was clipped by 1 base and J by 3 bases; unmatched bases: 7. CDR3 nucleotides: TGCGCCAGCAGCTTGATGACAGGGCGCGGCTACGAGCAGTACTTC. This codes for CASSLMTGRGYEQYF.

This clone has only a few counts. This chain connects TRBV7-9 to TRBJ2-2, with TRBD2 matching over 9 bases. The CDR3 is 16 residues long. V trimming: 6 bases; J trimming: 4 bases; junction bases outside the gene matches: 9. Looked up from germline, CDR1 is SEHNR and CDR2 is FQNEAQ (reference sequence). The CDR3 protein is CASSRIAGALTGELFF. CDR3 bases: TGTGCCAGCAGTAGAATAGCGGGGGCCCTCACCGGGGAGCTGTTTTTT.

This clone was observed a handful of times. The chain combines TRBV5-4 with TRBJ1-1; the D is unclear. The germline V and J ends were trimmed by 0 bases and 2 bases, with 8 bases remaining between them. There are 14 residues in the CDR3. The germline V gene encodes CDR1 SGHNT and CDR2 YYREEE (reference sequence). CDR3: CASSLAGINTEAFF. The CDR3 DNA reads as TGTGCCAGCAGCTTGGCCGGAATCAACACTGAAGCTTTCTTT. The whole variable domain, remainder taken from reference TRBV5-4 and TRBJ1-1, is ETGVTQSPTHLIKTRGQQVTLRCSSQSGHNTVSWYQQALGQGPQFIFQYYREEENGRGNFPPRFSGLQFPNYSSELNVNALELDDSALYLCASSLAGINTEAFFGQGTRLTVV.

The V and J genes are TRBV15 and TRBJ2-3; 10 bases are a match to TRBD2. The germline V gene encodes CDR1 LNHNV and CDR2 YYDKDF (reference sequence). The CDR3 loop spans 16 amino acids. V trimming: 1 base; J trimming: 3 bases; junction bases outside the gene matches: 4. The CDR3 region has the DNA TGTGCCACCAGCAGAGTCAAGCGGGGGGGAACAGATACGCAGTATTTT. This translates into CATSRVKRGGTDTQYF.

The chain carries TRBV4-1 and TRBJ2-5; TRBD1 aligns across 8 bases. The CDR3 consists of 14 residues. Germline trimming cut 1 base from V and 8 bases from J; bases unmatched to any gene: 6. CDR1 and CDR2 from the germline V gene are MGHRA and YSYEKL. The CDR3 reads CASSQGGQGITQYF. The CDR3 nucleotides are TGCGCCAGCAGCCAAGGAGGACAGGGAATCACCCAGTACTTC.